Presented here are 9 T cell receptor beta chains from one specimen sequenced in a study of OX40 agonist ivuxolimab in advanced cancers. This table comes from immunoSEQ multiplex PCR, and its TCRdb copy is limited to in-frame clones, with some not included. The profile covers about 68,000 clones, with 85% to 95% appearing a single time and around 6.3% taken by the ten largest. Specimen: CD4+ or CD8+ T cells sorted from blood, collected in a trial of the OX40 agonist ivuxolimab. The receptors were gathered from an adult with an advanced solid tumor such as melanoma, head and neck, liver or kidney cancer.

The chain combines TRBV6-1 with TRBJ1-2; 9 bases match TRBD1. The V gene's germline CDR1 is MNHNS and CDR2 SASEGT. The CDR3 contains 14 residues. The V segment lost 1 base and the J segment 4 bases; nucleotides outside the gene matches: 1. CDR3 nucleotide sequence: TGTGCCAGCAGTGAAGGGACAGGGGCCTATGGCTACACCTTC. Protein product: CASSEGTGAYGYTF.

The rearrangement uses TRBV14 and TRBJ2-1; 7 bases fit TRBD2. CDR1 and CDR2 (germline): SGHDN, FVKESK. The CDR3 loop spans 13 amino acids. V was pared by 6 bases and J by 3 bases, with 2 bases of the junction left unmatched. CDR3 sequence reads: CASRERGYNEQFF. CDR3 in DNA: TGTGCCAGCAGGGAGCGGGGCTACAATGAGCAGTTCTTC.

The rearrangement joins TRBV13 to TRBJ1-1; maybe TRBD1 (5 bases). Germline V gene data show CDR1 as PRHDT and CDR2 as FYEKMQ (reference sequence). The CDR3 is 14 residues long. V was clipped by 4 bases and J by 3 bases, with 12 bases between them. The CDR3 here is CASSSPGYDTEAFF. The CDR3 coding sequence is TGTGCCAGCAGCTCCCCAGGGTACGACACTGAAGCTTTCTTT.

V and J are TRBV6-1 and TRBJ2-7; D unresolved. Germline CDR1 is MNHNS and CDR2 is SASEGT. This CDR3 has 15 amino acids. The V end was cut by 2 bases, the J end by 1 base, with 12 bases between. CDR3 loop: CASSEYEDWSYEQYF. CDR3 DNA: TGTGCCAGCAGTGAATATGAGGATTGGTCCTACGAGCAGTACTTC.

The genes are TRBV27 and TRBJ2-7; 7 bases agree with TRBD1. V was clipped by 4 bases and J by 2 bases; unmatched bases: 14. This CDR3 is built from 17 residues. Germline CDR1 and CDR2: MNHEY and SMNVEV (reference sequence). The CDR3 reads CASSSLDPGTAAYEQYF. The DNA for the CDR3 is TGTGCCAGCAGTTCCCTGGACCCCGGGACAGCAGCCTACGAGCAGTACTTC.

This clone was found once. The rearrangement uses TRBV19 and TRBJ1-2; D unresolved. The CDR3 is made up of 11 amino acids. Trimming shortened V by 5 bases and J by 8 bases, and 9 bases separated the two germline ends. Germline assignment: CDR1 LNHDA and CDR2 SQIVND (reference sequence). The CDR3 sequence is CASSGPAGYTF. CDR3 sequence (DNA): TGTGCCAGTAGTGGACCTGCCGGCTACACCTTC.

V usage is TRBV6-4 and J usage is TRBJ2-7; 10 nucleotides agree with TRBD2. With V trimmed by 2 bases and J by 4 bases, 8 bases remained unmatched. This CDR3 has 16 amino acids. The V gene's germline CDR1 is MRHNA and CDR2 SNTAGT. The CDR3, as DNA: TGTGCCAGCAGTGACCAACCTAGCGGGAGTCTATACGAGCAGTACTTC. It specifies CASSDQPSGSLYEQYF.

This clone was detected once. The rearrangement uses TRBV9 and TRBJ2-1; D is tentatively TRBD1 or TRBD2 (5 bases each). The ends were cut back, 4 bases at V and 1 base at J, with 18 bases in the middle. Germline CDR1 is SGDLS and CDR2 is YYNGEE. The CDR3 is made up of 17 amino acids. CDR3 sequence (DNA): TGTGCCAGCAGCCATAATGTCAGGGAGAGGTCCTACAATGAGCAGTTCTTC. Translation gives CASSHNVRERSYNEQFF.

The J gene is TRBJ2-1, the V gene TRBV7-9; D is possibly TRBD2 (6 bases). From germline, CDR1 is SEHNR and CDR2 FQNEAQ (reference sequence). CDR3 length equals 16 residues. V gave up 2 bases and J gave up 0 bases, with 11 bases separating them. The CDR3 spells CASSLIGGSSYNEQFF. The CDR3 nucleotides read TGTGCCAGCAGCTTAATTGGGGGGAGCTCCTACAATGAGCAGTTCTTC.